The rows below give T cell receptor beta chains drawn from one sample of a study of shared clonotypes between healthy human individuals. The table came from immunoSEQ multiplex PCR; TCRdb's copy has only in-frame clones and leaves some out. The data hold a few million clones, with 90% to 95% observed a single time. Sequencing was done on a sample of naive CD4+ T cells from PBMCs. These receptors all stem from a man aged 18 to 29 in good health. Some clones in this sample may be carry-over from other donors' samples. Each CDR3 is given with its conserved first and last residue. A D gene is named only where the DNA matches it firmly.

j_call,d_call,v_call,cdr3_nt,cdr3_aa
TRBJ1-3,-,TRBV30,TGTGCCTGGAGGAGTCAGGACCTGAGAAACACCATATATTTT,CAWRSQDLRNTIYF
TRBJ1-4,-,TRBV29-1,TGCAGCGTTGACCTCAGGGGTCCTAATGAAAAACTGTTTTTT,CSVDLRGPNEKLFF
TRBJ1-2,-,TRBV2,TGTGCCAGCAGTGAAGTTATTGCTGGCTACACCTTC,CASSEVIAGYTF
TRBJ1-4,-,TRBV30,TGTGCCTGGAGGAGGACGTACGATAATGAAAAACTGTTTTTT,CAWRRTYDNEKLFF
TRBJ1-1,-,TRBV28,TGTGCCAGCAGCAACCTCCCGACAGAGAATGAAGCTTTCTTT,CASSNLPTENEAFF
TRBJ1-3,-,TRBV5-5,TGTGCCAGCAGCTTGGCCCCCGCCAGGGGAGCTGGAAACACCATATATTTT,CASSLAPARGAGNTIYF
TRBJ2-5,-,TRBV6-1,TGTGCCAGCAGATCACAGGGAGGACAAGAGACCCAGTACTTC,CASRSQGGQETQYF
TRBJ1-2,-,TRBV2,TGTGCCAGCAGTGAAATGGGAGTAGGAGTCATAATAGGCTATGGCTACACCTTC,CASSEMGVGVIIGYGYTF
TRBJ2-1,TRBD2,TRBV19,TGTGCCAGTAGCGGGAGGGGCTCCAATGAGCAGTTCTTC,CASSGRGSNEQFF
TRBJ2-1,TRBD2,TRBV27,TGTGCCAGCAGTTTAAGGGTAGCGGGAGGTGTCGATGAGCAGTTCTTC,CASSLRVAGGVDEQFF
TRBJ1-5,-,TRBV28,TGTGCCATCCGGGAGTCAAGCAATCAGCCCCAGCATTTT,CAIRESSNQPQHF
TRBJ2-7,TRBD2,TRBV7-2,TGTGCCAGCAGCTTAGAGGGACTAGCGGCCCACGAGCAGTACTTC,CASSLEGLAAHEQYF
TRBJ2-1,-,TRBV7-9,TGTGCCAGCAGCTCCTCTCATCTGGGCTCCTACAATGAGCAGTTCTTC,CASSSSHLGSYNEQFF
TRBJ2-3,-,TRBV25-1,TGTGCCAGCAGTGGCAGGGGGGGCACAGATACGCAGTATTTT,CASSGRGGTDTQYF
TRBJ2-2,-,TRBV7-3,TGTGCCAGCAGCTTATTCTCGGTAACGGCCGGGGAGCTGTTTTTT,CASSLFSVTAGELFF
TRBJ1-3,TRBD1,TRBV19,TGTGCCAGTAGGACAGGGGCTGGAAACACCATATATTTT,CASRTGAGNTIYF
TRBJ2-7,TRBD2,TRBV25-1,TGTGCCAGCAGCGTTTGGGAGCGGGGTACCTACGAGCAGTACTTC,CASSVWERGTYEQYF
TRBJ2-7,-,TRBV7-9,TGTGCCAGCGCTATTGGAGAGCTCGAGCAGTACTTC,CASAIGELEQYF
TRBJ2-7,-,TRBV28,TGTGCCAGCAGCTCCACCAACTACGAGCAGTACTTC,CASSSTNYEQYF
TRBJ2-1,-,TRBV5-1,TGCGCCAGCACACAAAGTACAGGGAATGAGCAGTTCTTC,CASTQSTGNEQFF